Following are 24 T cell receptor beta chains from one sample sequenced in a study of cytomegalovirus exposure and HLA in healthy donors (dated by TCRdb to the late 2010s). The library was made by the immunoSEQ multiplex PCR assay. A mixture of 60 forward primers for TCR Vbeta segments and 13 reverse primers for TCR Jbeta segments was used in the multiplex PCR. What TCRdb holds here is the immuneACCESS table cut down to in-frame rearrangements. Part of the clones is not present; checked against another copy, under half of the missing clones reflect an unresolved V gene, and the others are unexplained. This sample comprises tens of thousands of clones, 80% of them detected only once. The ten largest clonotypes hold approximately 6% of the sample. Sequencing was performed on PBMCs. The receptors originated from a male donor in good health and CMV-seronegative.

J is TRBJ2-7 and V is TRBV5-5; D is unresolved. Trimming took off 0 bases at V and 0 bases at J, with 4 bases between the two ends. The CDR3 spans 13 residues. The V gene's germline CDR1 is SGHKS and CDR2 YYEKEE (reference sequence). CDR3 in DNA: TGTGCCAGCAGCTTGGCCGGCTCCTACGAGCAGTACTTC. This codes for CASSLAGSYEQYF.

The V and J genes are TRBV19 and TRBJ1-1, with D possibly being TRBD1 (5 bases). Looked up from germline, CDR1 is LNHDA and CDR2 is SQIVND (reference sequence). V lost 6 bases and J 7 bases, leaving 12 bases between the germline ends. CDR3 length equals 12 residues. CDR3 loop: CASRGLWDEAFF. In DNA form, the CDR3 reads TGTGCCAGTAGGGGACTGTGGGATGAAGCTTTCTTT.

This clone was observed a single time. CDR3 loop: CAWSPDRVTETQYF. CDR3 nucleotides: TGTGCCTGGAGTCCGGACAGGGTAACCGAGACCCAGTACTTC. The rearrangement uses TRBV30 and TRBJ2-5; 8 nucleotides match TRBD1. Germline V gene lookup returns CDR1 GTSNPN and CDR2 SVGIG (reference sequence). V lost 2 bases, J lost 5 bases, and 7 bases stayed unmatched. The CDR3 runs to 14 residues.

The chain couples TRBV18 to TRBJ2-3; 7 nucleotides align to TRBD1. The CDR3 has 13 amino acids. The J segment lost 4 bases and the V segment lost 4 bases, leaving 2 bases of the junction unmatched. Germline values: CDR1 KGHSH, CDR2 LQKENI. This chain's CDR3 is CASSRGGPDTQYF. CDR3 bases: TGTGCCAGCTCACGAGGGGGCCCAGATACGCAGTATTTT.

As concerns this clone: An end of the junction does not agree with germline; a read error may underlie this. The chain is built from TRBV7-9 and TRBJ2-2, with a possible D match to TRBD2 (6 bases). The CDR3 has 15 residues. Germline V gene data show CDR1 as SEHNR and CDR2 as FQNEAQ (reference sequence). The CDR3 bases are TGTGCCAGCAGCTCCGCATATAAGAACACCGGGGGGCTGTTTTTT. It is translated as CASSSAYKNTGGLFF.

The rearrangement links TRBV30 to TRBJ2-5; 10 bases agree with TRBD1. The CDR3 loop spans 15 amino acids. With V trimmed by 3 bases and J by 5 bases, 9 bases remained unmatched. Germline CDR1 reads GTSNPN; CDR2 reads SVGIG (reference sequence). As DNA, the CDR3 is TGTGCCTGGAGCGTCACCGGGACAGGGGTTGAGACCCAGTACTTC. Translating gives CAWSVTGTGVETQYF.

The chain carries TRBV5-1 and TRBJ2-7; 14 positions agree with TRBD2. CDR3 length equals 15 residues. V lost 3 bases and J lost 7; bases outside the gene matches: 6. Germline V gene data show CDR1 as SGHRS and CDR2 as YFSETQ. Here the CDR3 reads CASSWTSGGPGEQYF. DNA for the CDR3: TGCGCCAGCAGCTGGACTAGCGGGGGGCCGGGGGAGCAGTACTTC.

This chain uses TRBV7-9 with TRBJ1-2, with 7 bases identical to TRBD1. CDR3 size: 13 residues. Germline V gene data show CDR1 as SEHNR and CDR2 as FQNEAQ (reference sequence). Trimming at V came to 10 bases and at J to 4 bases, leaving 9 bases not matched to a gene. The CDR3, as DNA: TGTGCCACCTGGAATCAGGGGGGCTATGGCTACACCTTC. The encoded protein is CATWNQGGYGYTF.

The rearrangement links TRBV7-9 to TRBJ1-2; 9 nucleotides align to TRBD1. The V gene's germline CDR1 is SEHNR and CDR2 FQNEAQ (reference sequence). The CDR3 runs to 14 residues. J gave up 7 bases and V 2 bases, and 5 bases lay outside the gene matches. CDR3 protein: CASSLRTGDVGYTF. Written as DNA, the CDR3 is TGTGCCAGCAGCTTAAGGACAGGGGACGTTGGCTACACCTTC. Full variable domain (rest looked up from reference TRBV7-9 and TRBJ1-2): DTGVSQNPRHKITKRGQNVTFRCDPISEHNRLYWYRQTLGQGPEFLTYFQNEAQLEKSRLLSDRFSAERPKGSFSTLEIQRTEQGDSAMYLCASSLRTGDVGYTFGSGTRLTVV.

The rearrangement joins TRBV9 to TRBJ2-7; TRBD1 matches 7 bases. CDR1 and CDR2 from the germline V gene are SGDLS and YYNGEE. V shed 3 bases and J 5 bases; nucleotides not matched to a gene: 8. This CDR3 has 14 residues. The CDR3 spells CASSATGAWDEQYF. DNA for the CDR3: TGTGCCAGCAGCGCTACAGGGGCTTGGGACGAGCAGTACTTC.

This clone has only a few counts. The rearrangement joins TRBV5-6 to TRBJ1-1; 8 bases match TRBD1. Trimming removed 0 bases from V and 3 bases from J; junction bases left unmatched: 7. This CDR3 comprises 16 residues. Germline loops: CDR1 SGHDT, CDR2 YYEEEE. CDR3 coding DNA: TGTGCCAGCAGCTTGGAAGCAGGGGGCTCGGACACTGAAGCTTTCTTT. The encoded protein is CASSLEAGGSDTEAFF.

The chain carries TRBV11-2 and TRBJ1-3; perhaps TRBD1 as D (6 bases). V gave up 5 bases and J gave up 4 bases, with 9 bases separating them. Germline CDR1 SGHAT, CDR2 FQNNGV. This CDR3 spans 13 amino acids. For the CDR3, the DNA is TGTGCCAGCAGCGCCGACAGGGGAAACACCATATATTTT. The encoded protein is CASSADRGNTIYF.

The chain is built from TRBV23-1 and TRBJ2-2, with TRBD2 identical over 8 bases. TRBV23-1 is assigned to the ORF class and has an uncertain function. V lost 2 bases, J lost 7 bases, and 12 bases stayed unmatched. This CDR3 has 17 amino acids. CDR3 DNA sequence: TGCGCCAGCAGTCAACGGAGCGGGGGCCCTAAGGACGGGGAGCTGTTTTTT. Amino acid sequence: CASSQRSGGPKDGELFF.

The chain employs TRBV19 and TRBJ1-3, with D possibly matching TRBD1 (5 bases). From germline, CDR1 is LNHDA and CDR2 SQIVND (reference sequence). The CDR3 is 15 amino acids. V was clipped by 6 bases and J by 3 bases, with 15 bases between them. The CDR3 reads CASRQAYALGNTIYF. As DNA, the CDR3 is TGTGCCAGTAGACAGGCCTACGCCCTTGGAAACACCATATATTTT.

Here the CDR3 DNA reads TGTGCCAGCAGCTCGGGACAGGGACGAAACACTGAAGCTTTCTTT. Its protein product is CASSSGQGRNTEAFF. The chain has TRBV5-4 and TRBJ1-1; 9 positions agree with TRBD1. Germline V lookup: CDR1 SGHNT, CDR2 YYREEE (reference sequence). V dropped 3 bases and J dropped 2; count of bases not matched to a gene: 5. CDR3 length: 15 residues.

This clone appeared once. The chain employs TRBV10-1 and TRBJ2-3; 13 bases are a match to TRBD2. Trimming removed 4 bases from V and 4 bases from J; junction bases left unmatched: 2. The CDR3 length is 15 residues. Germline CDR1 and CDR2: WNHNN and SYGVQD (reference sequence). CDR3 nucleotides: TGCGCCAGCAGTGGACTAGCGGGGGGACCAGATACGCAGTATTTT. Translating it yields CASSGLAGGPDTQYF.

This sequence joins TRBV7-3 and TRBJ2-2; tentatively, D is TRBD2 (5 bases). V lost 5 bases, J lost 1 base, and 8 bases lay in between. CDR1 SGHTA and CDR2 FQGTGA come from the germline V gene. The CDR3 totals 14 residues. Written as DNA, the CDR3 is TGTGCCAGCAGCCCCGGAGGGAACACCGGGGAGCTGTTTTTT. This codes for CASSPGGNTGELFF.

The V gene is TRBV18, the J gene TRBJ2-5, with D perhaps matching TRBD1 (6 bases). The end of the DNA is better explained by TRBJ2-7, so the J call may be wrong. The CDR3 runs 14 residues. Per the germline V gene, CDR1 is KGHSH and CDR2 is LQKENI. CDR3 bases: TGTGCCAGCTCACCAGGGCAGGGGAGATACGAGCAGTACTTC. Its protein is CASSPGQGRYEQYF.

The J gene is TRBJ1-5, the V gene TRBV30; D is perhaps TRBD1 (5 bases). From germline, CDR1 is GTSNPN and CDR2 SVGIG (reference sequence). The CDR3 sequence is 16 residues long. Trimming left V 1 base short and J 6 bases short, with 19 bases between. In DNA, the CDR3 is TGTGCCTGGAGTGAGGGAGCGGGGGGGGTTGGTCAGCCCCAGCATTTT. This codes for CAWSEGAGGVGQPQHF.

The CDR3 DNA sequence: TGCGCCAGCAGCTATGAGGGGGCGGCCTACGAGCAGTACTTC. Residues: CASSYEGAAYEQYF. J is TRBJ2-7 and V is TRBV5-1, with 7 bases that match TRBD1. The junction had 5 bases not matched to a gene; V was cut back by 3 bases and J by 2 bases. The CDR3 runs 14 residues. Per germline, CDR1 SGHRS and CDR2 YFSETQ. Filled out from reference TRBV5-1 and TRBJ2-7, the complete variable domain reads KAGVTQTPRYLIKTRGQQVTLSCSPISGHRSVSWYQQTPGQGLQFLFEYFSETQRNKGNFPGRFSGRQFSNSRSEMNVSTLELGDSALYLCASSYEGAAYEQYFGPGTRLTVT.

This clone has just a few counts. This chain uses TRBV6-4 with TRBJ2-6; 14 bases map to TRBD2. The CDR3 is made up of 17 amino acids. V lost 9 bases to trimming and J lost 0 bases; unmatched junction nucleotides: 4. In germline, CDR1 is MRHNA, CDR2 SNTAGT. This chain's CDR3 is CASSGTSGGSGANVLTF. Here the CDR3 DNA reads TGTGCCAGTTCCGGGACTAGCGGGGGCTCTGGGGCCAACGTCCTGACTTTC.

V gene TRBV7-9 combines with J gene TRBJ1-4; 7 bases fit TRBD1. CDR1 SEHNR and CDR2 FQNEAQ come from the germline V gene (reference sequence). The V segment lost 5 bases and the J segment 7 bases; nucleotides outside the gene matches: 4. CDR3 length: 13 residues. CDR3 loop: CASSLGTVEKLFF. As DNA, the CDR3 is TGTGCCAGCAGCCTCGGGACAGTTGAAAAACTGTTTTTT. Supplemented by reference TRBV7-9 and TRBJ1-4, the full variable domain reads DTGVSQNPRHKITKRGQNVTFRCDPISEHNRLYWYRQTLGQGPEFLTYFQNEAQLEKSRLLSDRFSAERPKGSFSTLEIQRTEQGDSAMYLCASSLGTVEKLFFGSGTQLSVL.

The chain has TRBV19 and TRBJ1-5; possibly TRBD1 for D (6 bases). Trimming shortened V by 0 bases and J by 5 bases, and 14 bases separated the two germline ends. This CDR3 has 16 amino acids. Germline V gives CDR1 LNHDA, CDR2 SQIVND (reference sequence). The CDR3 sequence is CASSIDKGQPYQPQHF. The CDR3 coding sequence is TGTGCCAGTAGTATAGATAAAGGACAGCCCTATCAGCCCCAGCATTTT.

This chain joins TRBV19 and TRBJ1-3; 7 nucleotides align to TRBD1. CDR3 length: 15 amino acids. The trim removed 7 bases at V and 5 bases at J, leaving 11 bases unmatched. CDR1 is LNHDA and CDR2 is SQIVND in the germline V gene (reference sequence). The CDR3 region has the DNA TGTGCCAGTATTCGGACAGGACGAGACCGAAACACCATATATTTT. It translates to CASIRTGRDRNTIYF.